The source of this TCR beta chain is a study of OX40 agonist ivuxolimab in advanced cancers. Generated by immunoSEQ multiplex PCR, the TCRdb table keeps only in-frame clones and is missing some. The table records 40,000 to 45,000 clones, about 88% of them present only once. The CDR3 totals 14 residues. Germline CDR1 reads SGHTA; CDR2 reads FQGNSA. Between the trimmed V and J ends, which lost 3 bases and 5 bases, there was a span of 11 bases. Sequences were derived from CD4+ or CD8+ T cells sorted from blood, sampled in a trial of the OX40 agonist ivuxolimab. The V gene is TRBV7-2, the J gene TRBJ2-1; no firm D call. This TCR derives from an adult with an advanced solid tumor such as melanoma, head and neck, liver or kidney cancer. CDR3 amino acids: CASSFPAPNNEQFF. The CDR3 DNA follows: TGTGCCAGCAGCTTCCCCGCGCCGAACAATGAGCAGTTCTTC.